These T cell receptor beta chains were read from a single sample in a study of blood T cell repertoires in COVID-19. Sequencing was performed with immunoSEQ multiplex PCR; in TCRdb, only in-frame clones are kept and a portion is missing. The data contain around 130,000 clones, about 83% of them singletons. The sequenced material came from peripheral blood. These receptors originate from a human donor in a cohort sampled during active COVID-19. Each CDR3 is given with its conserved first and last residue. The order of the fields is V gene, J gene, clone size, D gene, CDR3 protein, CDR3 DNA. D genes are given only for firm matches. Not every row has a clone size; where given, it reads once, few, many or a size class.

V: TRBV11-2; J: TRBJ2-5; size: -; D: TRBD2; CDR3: CASSLFGGGPQETQYF; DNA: TGTGCCAGCAGCTTATTCGGGGGGGGACCCCAAGAGACCCAGTACTTC
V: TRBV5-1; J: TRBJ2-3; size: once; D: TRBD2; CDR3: CASSSTSGGTDTQYF; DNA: TGCGCCAGCAGCTCGACTAGCGGGGGGACAGATACGCAGTATTTT
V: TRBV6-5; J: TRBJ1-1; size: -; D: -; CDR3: CASSKLGTEAFF; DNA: TGTGCCAGCAGTAAACTTGGCACTGAAGCTTTCTTT
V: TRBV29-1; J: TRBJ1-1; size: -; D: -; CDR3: CSGRGNTEAFF; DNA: TGCAGCGGCCGGGGGAACACTGAAGCTTTCTTT
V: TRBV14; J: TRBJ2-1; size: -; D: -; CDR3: CASSQDLGRGSYNEQFF; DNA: TGTGCCAGCAGCCAAGATCTCGGAAGAGGATCCTACAATGAGCAGTTCTTC
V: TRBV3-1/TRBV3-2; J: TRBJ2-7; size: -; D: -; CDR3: CASSQDRVARYF; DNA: TGTGCCAGCAGCCAAGATAGGGTAGCGAGGTACTTC
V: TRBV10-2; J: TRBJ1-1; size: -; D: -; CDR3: CASSPQGNTEAFF; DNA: TGCGCCAGCAGCCCTCAGGGGAACACTGAAGCTTTCTTT
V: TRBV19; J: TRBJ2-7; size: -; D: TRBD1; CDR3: CASSQTGVTSEQYF; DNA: TGTGCCAGTAGCCAAACAGGGGTAACGAGCGAGCAGTACTTC
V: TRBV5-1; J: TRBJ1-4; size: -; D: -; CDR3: CASSSGSKNEKLFF; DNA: TGCGCCAGCAGTTCGGGGTCAAAAAATGAAAAACTGTTTTTT
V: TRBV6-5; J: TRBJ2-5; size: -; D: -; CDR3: CASNAVSETQYF; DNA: TGTGCCAGCAACGCAGTCTCGGAGACCCAGTACTTC
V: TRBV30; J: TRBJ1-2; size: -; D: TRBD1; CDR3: CARGQGVFGYTF; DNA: TGTGCCCGGGGACAGGGTGTTTTTGGCTACACCTTC
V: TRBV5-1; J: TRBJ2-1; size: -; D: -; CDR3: CASSPRAQGTRNEQFF; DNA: TGCGCCAGCAGCCCCCGGGCCCAGGGGACCAGGAATGAGCAGTTCTTC
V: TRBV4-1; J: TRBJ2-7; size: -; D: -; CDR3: CASSQASSYEQYF; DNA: TGCGCCAGCAGCCAAGCCAGCTCCTACGAGCAGTACTTC
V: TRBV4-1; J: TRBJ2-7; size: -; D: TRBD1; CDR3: CASSQDGTGTFEQYF; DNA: TGCGCCAGCAGCCAAGATGGGACAGGGACCTTCGAGCAGTACTTC
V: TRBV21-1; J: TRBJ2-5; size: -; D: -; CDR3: CASSNLLGAGEEQETQYF; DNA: TGTGCCAGCAGCAACCTCCTTGGAGCAGGGGAAGAACAAGAGACCCAGTACTTC
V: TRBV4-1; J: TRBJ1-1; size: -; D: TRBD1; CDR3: CASSQEARDREAFF; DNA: TGCGCCAGCAGCCAAGAGGCCCGGGACAGGGAAGCTTTCTTT
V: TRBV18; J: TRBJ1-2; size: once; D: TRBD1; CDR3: CASSTGQSNYGYTF; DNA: TGTGCCAGTTCCACGGGACAGTCTAACTATGGCTACACCTTC
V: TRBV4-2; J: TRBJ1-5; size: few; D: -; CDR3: CASSQVEDGSQPQHF; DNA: TGTGCCAGCAGCCAAGTCGAGGATGGGAGCCAGCCCCAGCATTTT
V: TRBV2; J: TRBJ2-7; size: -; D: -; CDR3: CASGGDTYEQYF; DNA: TGTGCCAGTGGCGGGGATACCTACGAGCAGTACTTC
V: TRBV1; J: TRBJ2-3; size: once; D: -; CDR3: CTSSQSSGGLQGATQYF; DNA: TGCACCAGCAGCCAATCAAGCGGGGGCCTACAAGGGGCTACGCAGTATTTT
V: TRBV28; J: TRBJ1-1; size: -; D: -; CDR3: CASTPGRTTEAFF; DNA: TGTGCCAGCACCCCAGGACGGACTACTGAAGCTTTCTTT
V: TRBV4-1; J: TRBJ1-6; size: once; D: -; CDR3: CASSQEGVVNSPLHF; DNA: TGCGCCAGCAGCCAAGAGGGAGTTGTTAATTCACCCCTCCACTTT
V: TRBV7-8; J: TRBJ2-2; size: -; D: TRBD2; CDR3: CASSLDSSWTSGNTGELFF; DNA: TGTGCCAGCAGCTTAGATTCCTCTTGGACTAGCGGGAACACCGGGGAGCTGTTTTTT
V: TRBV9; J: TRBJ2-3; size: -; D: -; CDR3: CASSVVARGTDTQYF; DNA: TGTGCCAGCAGCGTAGTTGCCAGGGGCACAGATACGCAGTATTTT
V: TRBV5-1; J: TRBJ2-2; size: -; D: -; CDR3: CASSSGQTNTGELFF; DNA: TGCGCCAGCAGCTCAGGACAGACGAACACCGGGGAGCTGTTTTTT
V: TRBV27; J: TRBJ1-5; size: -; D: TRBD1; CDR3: CASRPTGGQPQHF; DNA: TGTGCCAGCAGACCCACAGGGGGCCAGCCCCAGCATTTT
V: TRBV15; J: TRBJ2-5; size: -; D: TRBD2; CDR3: CATSRDASGGGETQYF; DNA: TGTGCCACCAGCAGAGATGCTAGCGGGGGGGGAGAGACCCAGTACTTC
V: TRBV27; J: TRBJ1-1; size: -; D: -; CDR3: CASSPQGRGTEAFF; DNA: TGTGCCAGCAGTCCGCAGGGGAGGGGGACTGAAGCTTTCTTT
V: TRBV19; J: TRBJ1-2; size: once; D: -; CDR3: CASSIDILGQNYGYTF; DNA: TGTGCCAGTAGTATAGATATTTTAGGACAAAACTATGGCTACACCTTC
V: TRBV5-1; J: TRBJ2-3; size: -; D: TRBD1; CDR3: CASKVVGQPTDTQYF; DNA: TGCGCCAGCAAGGTGGTGGGACAGCCTACAGATACGCAGTATTTT
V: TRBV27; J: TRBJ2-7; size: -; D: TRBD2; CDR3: CASREWGGEQYF; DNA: TGTGCCAGCAGGGAATGGGGAGGGGAGCAGTACTTC
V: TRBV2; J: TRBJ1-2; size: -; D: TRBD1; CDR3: CASSETVGQGGGYTF; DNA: TGTGCCAGCAGTGAAACGGTGGGACAGGGAGGGGGCTACACCTTC
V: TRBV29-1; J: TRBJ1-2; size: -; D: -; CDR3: CSVEGGQGLLFGYTF; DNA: TGCAGCGTTGAAGGTGGTCAGGGTTTATTATTTGGCTACACCTTC